The subject of this entry is one T cell receptor (beta chain). Its antigen remains unknown. The PCR employed 60 Vbeta primers together with 13 Jbeta primers. Data came from immunoSEQ multiplex PCR; TCRdb stores just in-frame clones and leaves some out. The sample yields 200,000 to 300,000 clones, approximately 81% seen once. These data belong to a study of cytomegalovirus exposure and HLA in healthy donors. The ends lost 1 base at V and 7 bases at J; junction bases unmatched: 3. The germline V gene encodes CDR1 KGHSH and CDR2 LQKENI. The CDR3 sequence is 14 residues long. Study conclusions and caveats: The classifier was said to identify cytomegalovirus status with high specificity and sensitivity.

Input material: PBMCs. This sequence originates from a woman aged 55-70 years in good health and CMV-seropositive. The gene calls are TRBV18 and TRBJ1-4; 7 bases agree with TRBD1. The CDR3 DNA is TGTGCCAGCTCACCACAGGGGGCGATTGAAAAACTGTTTTTT. Its protein is CASSPQGAIEKLFF.